This passage covers 20 T cell receptor beta chains from one sample sequenced in a study of long-term antiretroviral therapy in people with HIV. Samples were assayed with immunoSEQ v3.0 at survey level. This table comes from immunoSEQ multiplex PCR, and its TCRdb copy is limited to in-frame clones, with some not included. The table records some 30,000 clones, around 90% of them present only once. The sequences come from unsorted PBMCs, collected 1.8 years after starting antiretroviral therapy. The receptors here all came from a woman under 30 with HIV.

V is TRBV28 and J is TRBJ1-1; D is perhaps TRBD1 (5 bases). Germline CDR1 MDHEN, CDR2 SYDVKM. The CDR3 is 13 amino acids. Trimming pared 6 bases from V and 2 bases from J, leaving 10 bases between. CDR3 bases: TGTGCCAGCAGCTGGACATTCAACACTGAAGCTTTCTTT. As protein: CASSWTFNTEAFF. The whole variable domain, remainder taken from reference TRBV28 and TRBJ1-1, is DVKVTQSSRYLVKRTGEKVFLECVQDMDHENMFWYRQDPGLGLRLIYFSYDVKMKEKGDIPEGYSVSREKKERFSLILESASTNQTSMYLCASSWTFNTEAFFGQGTRLTVV.

The chain combines TRBV19 with TRBJ1-2; 9 nucleotides line up with TRBD1. The CDR3 sequence is 15 residues long. After removal of 6 bases from V and 4 bases from J, the junction contained 9 bases not matched to a gene. Germline CDR1 reads LNHDA; CDR2 reads SQIVND (reference sequence). This CDR3 reads CASSTSGQGAYGYTF. The CDR3 DNA reads as TGTGCCAGTAGCACTTCGGGACAGGGTGCCTATGGCTACACCTTC.

The chain joins TRBV4-1 to TRBJ2-7; D not resolved. V lost 2 bases and J lost 0, with 11 bases in between. The CDR3 spans 15 residues. Per the germline V gene, CDR1 is MGHRA and CDR2 is YSYEKL. The CDR3 bases are TGCGCCAGCAGCCAACTTTTGGCAGCCTCCTACGAGCAGTACTTC. This translates into CASSQLLAASYEQYF.

The rearrangement links TRBV7-9 to TRBJ1-3, with TRBD1 matching over 7 bases. V lost 1 base and J lost 4; bases outside the gene matches: 4. Germline values: CDR1 SEHNR, CDR2 FQNEAQ (reference sequence). The CDR3 is made up of 15 amino acids. Here the CDR3 reads CASSLGDRAGNTIYF. The CDR3 DNA reads as TGTGCCAGCAGCTTAGGGGACAGAGCCGGAAACACCATATATTTT.

The chain is built from TRBV6-6 and TRBJ1-2; no clear D. The CDR3 covers 13 residues. V was shortened by 6 bases and J by 0 bases, with 8 bases between the two germline ends. CDR1 and CDR2 (germline): MNHNY, SVGAGI (reference sequence). DNA for the CDR3: TGTGCCAGCAGCCCCGGAGCTAACTATGGCTACACCTTC. It specifies CASSPGANYGYTF.

A single count supports this clone. The chain recombines TRBV23-1 with TRBJ2-7; TRBD1 agrees at 8 bases. TRBV23-1 is noted as an ORF with a role that remains uncertain. This CDR3 comprises 14 residues. After removal of 9 bases from V and 2 bases from J, the junction contained 9 bases not matched to a gene. Here the CDR3 reads CARRPGQATYEQYF. In DNA, the CDR3 is TGCGCCAGGCGGCCGGGACAGGCAACCTACGAGCAGTACTTC.

The chain has TRBV19 and TRBJ2-1, with D maybe TRBD1 (6 bases). The germline V gene has CDR1 LNHDA and CDR2 SQIVND (reference sequence). The CDR3 covers 15 residues. Trimming shortened V by 3 bases and J by 6 bases, and 15 bases separated the two germline ends. This chain's CDR3 is CASSMKGVPSNEQFF. The CDR3 bases are TGTGCCAGTAGTATGAAGGGGGTTCCGTCCAATGAGCAGTTCTTC.

The V gene is TRBV27, the J gene TRBJ2-2; the D gene is possibly TRBD1 (6 bases). This CDR3 contains 15 residues. CDR1 is MNHEY and CDR2 is SMNVEV in the germline V gene (reference sequence). The V end was cut by 4 bases, the J end by 5 bases, with 14 bases between. Here the CDR3 reads CASSWTARRTGELFF. The CDR3 nucleotides are TGTGCCAGCAGTTGGACAGCGCGTAGAACCGGGGAGCTGTTTTTT.

V gene TRBV5-1 combines with J gene TRBJ2-3; tentatively, D is TRBD1 (5 bases). Germline CDR1 is SGHRS and CDR2 is YFSETQ. The CDR3 length is 16 residues. V lost 3 bases and J lost 2, with 16 bases in between. The CDR3 region is CASSSDGQTFTDTQYF. The CDR3 coding sequence is TGCGCCAGCAGCTCGGACGGACAAACCTTCACAGATACGCAGTATTTT.

V and J are TRBV11-2 and TRBJ1-3; D unclear. V was pared by 0 bases and J by 2 bases, with 14 bases between. Germline loops: CDR1 SGHAT, CDR2 FQNNGV. CDR3 length: 17 residues. DNA of the CDR3: TGTGCCAGCAGCTTAGAAGTAGGCATGTATCCTGGAAACACCATATATTTT. It codes for CASSLEVGMYPGNTIYF.

This clone was detected only once. The chain uses TRBV7-3 and TRBJ2-5; TRBD1 aligns across 7 bases. Germline lookup yields CDR1 SGHTA and CDR2 FQGTGA. V was clipped by 2 bases and J by 2 bases; unmatched bases: 14. This CDR3 spans 18 amino acids. CDR3 coding DNA: TGTGCCAGCAGCTTACGGAACTCAGGGGGTCTCCTTCAAGAGACCCAGTACTTC. Translating gives CASSLRNSGGLLQETQYF.

The V call is TRBV19, the J call TRBJ1-1; TRBD1 aligns across 7 bases. The V gene's germline CDR1 is LNHDA and CDR2 SQIVND (reference sequence). V trimming: 3 bases; J trimming: 7 bases; junction bases outside the gene matches: 14. The CDR3 is 16 residues long. CDR3 amino acids: CASSINTGALRGEAFF. Written as DNA, the CDR3 is TGTGCCAGTAGTATTAATACAGGGGCATTGCGGGGTGAAGCTTTCTTT.

The V gene is TRBV4-3, the J gene TRBJ2-2; 7 positions match TRBD1. Trimming took 4 bases from V and 6 from J; bases not matched to a gene: 5. Germline values: CDR1 LGHNA, CDR2 YSLEER. The CDR3 loop spans 14 amino acids. DNA of the CDR3: TGCGCCAGCAGCCCGGGACAGCTCTCCGGGGAGCTGTTTTTT. It translates to CASSPGQLSGELFF.

The chain has TRBV4-3 and TRBJ2-1, with no clear D. The CDR3 sequence is 17 residues long. In germline, CDR1 is LGHNA, CDR2 YSLEER. V was shortened by 0 bases and J by 4 bases, with 16 bases between the two germline ends. The CDR3 here is CASSQDIGSSFYNEQFF. As DNA, the CDR3 is TGCGCCAGCAGCCAAGATATAGGTTCCTCCTTTTACAATGAGCAGTTCTTC.

The chain carries TRBV2 and TRBJ2-4, with no clear D. The V and J ends lost 5 bases and 3 bases respectively, with 5 bases between them. The CDR3 has 12 amino acids. From germline, CDR1 is SNHLY and CDR2 FYNNEI. The CDR3 loop reads CASSTGKNIQYF. DNA of the CDR3: TGTGCCAGCAGTACTGGCAAAAACATTCAGTACTTC. Full variable domain (rest looked up from reference TRBV2 and TRBJ2-4): EPEVTQTPSHQVTQMGQEVILRCVPISNHLYFYWYRQILGQKVEFLVSFYNNEISEKSEIFDDQFSVERPDGSNFTLKIRSTKLEDSAMYFCASSTGKNIQYFGAGTRLSVL.

The chain has TRBV19 and TRBJ2-3, with a possible D match to TRBD2 (6 bases). Germline CDR1 reads LNHDA; CDR2 reads SQIVND (reference sequence). The CDR3 totals 15 residues. Trimming cost V 6 bases and J 1 base, with 14 bases left between them. CDR3 loop: CASRTTSSRTDTQYF. The DNA of the CDR3 is TGTGCCAGTAGAACCACTAGCAGCCGCACAGATACGCAGTATTTT.

This clone showed up just once. J is TRBJ2-3 and V is TRBV6-4, with 11 positions matching TRBD2. Germline V gives CDR1 MRHNA, CDR2 SNTAGT. This CDR3 comprises 19 residues. V shed 3 bases and J 0 bases; nucleotides not matched to a gene: 11. CDR3 nucleotides: TGTGCCAGCAGTGAACCCGGGACTAGCGGACTTACTAGCACAGATACGCAGTATTTT. It is translated as CASSEPGTSGLTSTDTQYF.

The table lists this clone with a count of one. Written as DNA, the CDR3 is TGTGCCAGCAGCCCCTCAGTGACGGGGGGCTATGGCTACACCTTC. It specifies CASSPSVTGGYGYTF. The chain recombines TRBV27 with TRBJ1-2; a weak D match, TRBD1 (5 bases). CDR3 size: 15 residues. The germline gives CDR1 MNHEY, CDR2 SMNVEV (reference sequence). V dropped 6 bases and J dropped 4 bases, with 18 bases sitting between them.

The gene calls are TRBV6-6 and TRBJ2-7; no clear D gene. The CDR3 spans 12 residues. The germline CDR1 and CDR2 sequences are MNHNY and SVGAGI (reference sequence). V was trimmed by 5 bases and J by 3 bases, leaving 8 bases between them. The CDR3: CASSRSLYEQYF. In nucleotides, the CDR3 is TGTGCCAGCAGTAGGTCCCTCTACGAGCAGTACTTC.

This chain connects TRBV4-3 to TRBJ2-1, with D perhaps given as TRBD1 or TRBD2 (5 bases each). The germline gives CDR1 LGHNA, CDR2 YSLEER. The CDR3 consists of 19 residues. V was clipped by 0 bases and J by 10 bases, with 28 bases between them. The CDR3: CASSQELAGLSKRWGEQFF. In DNA, the CDR3 is TGCGCCAGCAGCCAAGAATTGGCAGGACTTTCGAAGAGGTGGGGCGAGCAGTTCTTC.